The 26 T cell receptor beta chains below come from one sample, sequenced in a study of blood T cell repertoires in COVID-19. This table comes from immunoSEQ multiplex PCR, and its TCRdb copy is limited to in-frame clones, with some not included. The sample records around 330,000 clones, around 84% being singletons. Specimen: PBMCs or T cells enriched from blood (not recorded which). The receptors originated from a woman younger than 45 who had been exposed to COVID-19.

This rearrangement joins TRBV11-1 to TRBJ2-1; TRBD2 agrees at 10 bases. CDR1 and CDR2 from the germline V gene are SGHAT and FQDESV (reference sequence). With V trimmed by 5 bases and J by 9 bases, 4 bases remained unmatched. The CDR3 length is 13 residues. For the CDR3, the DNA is TGTGCCAGCAGCCAGGGACTAGCGACTGAGCAGTTCTTC. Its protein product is CASSQGLATEQFF.

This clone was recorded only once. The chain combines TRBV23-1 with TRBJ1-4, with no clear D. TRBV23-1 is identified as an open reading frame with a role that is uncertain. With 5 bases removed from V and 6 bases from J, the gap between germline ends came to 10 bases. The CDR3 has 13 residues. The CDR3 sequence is CASSCSPDEKLFF. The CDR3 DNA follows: TGCGCCAGCAGTTGTAGCCCGGATGAAAAACTGTTTTTT.

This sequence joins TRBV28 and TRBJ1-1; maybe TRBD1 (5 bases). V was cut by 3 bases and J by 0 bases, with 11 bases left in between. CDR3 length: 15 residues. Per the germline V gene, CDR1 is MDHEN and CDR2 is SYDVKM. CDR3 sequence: CASSFPDRLNTEAFF. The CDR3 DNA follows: TGTGCCAGCAGTTTCCCCGACAGACTGAACACTGAAGCTTTCTTT.

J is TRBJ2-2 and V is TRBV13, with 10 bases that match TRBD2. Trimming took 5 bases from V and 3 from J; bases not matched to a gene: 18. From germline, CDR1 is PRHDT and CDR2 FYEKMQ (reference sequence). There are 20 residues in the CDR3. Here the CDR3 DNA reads TGTGCCAGCAGCCTAGAAAGCCGGCTAGCGGGAGCGCTAGACACCGGGGAGCTGTTTTTT. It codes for CASSLESRLAGALDTGELFF.

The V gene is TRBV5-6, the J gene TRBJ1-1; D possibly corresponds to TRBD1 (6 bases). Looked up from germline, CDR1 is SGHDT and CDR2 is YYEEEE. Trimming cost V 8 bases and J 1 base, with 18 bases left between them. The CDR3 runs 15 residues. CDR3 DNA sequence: TGTGCCAGTGACCCCCGGGGGGCCCAGAACACTGAAGCTTTCTTT. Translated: CASDPRGAQNTEAFF.

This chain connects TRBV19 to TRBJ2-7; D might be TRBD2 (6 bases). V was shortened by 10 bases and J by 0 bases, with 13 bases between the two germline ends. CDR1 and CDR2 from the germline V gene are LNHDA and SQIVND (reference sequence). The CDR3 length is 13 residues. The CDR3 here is CATTGTPSYEQYF. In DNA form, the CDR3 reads TGTGCCACCACCGGGACTCCCTCCTACGAGCAGTACTTC.

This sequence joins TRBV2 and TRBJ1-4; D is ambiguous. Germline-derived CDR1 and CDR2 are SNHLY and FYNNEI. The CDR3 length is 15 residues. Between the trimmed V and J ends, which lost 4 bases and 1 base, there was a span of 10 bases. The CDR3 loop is CASSADGVTNEKLFF. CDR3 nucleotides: TGTGCCAGCAGTGCTGACGGGGTAACTAATGAAAAACTGTTTTTT.

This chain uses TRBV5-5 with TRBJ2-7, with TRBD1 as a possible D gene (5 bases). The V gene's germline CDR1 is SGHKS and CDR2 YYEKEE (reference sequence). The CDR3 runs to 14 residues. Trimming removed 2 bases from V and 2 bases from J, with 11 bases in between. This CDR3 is CASSFNGATYEQYF. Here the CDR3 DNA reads TGTGCCAGCAGCTTTAATGGGGCCACCTACGAGCAGTACTTC.

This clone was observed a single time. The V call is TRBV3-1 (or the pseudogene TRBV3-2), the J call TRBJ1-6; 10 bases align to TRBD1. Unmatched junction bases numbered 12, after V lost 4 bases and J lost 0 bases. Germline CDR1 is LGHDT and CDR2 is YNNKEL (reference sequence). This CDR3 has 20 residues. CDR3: CASSPSWDRGPGSYNSPLHF. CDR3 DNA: TGTGCCAGCAGCCCTAGTTGGGACAGGGGTCCGGGCTCCTATAATTCACCCCTCCACTTT.

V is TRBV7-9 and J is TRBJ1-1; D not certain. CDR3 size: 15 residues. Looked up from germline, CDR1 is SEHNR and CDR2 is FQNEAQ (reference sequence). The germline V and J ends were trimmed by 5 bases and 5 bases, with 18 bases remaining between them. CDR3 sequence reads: CASSPRAHGPTEAFF. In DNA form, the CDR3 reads TGTGCCAGCAGCCCCCGAGCCCACGGTCCGACTGAAGCTTTCTTT. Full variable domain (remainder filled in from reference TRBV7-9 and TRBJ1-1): DTGVSQNPRHKITKRGQNVTFRCDPISEHNRLYWYRQTLGQGPEFLTYFQNEAQLEKSRLLSDRFSAERPKGSFSTLEIQRTEQGDSAMYLCASSPRAHGPTEAFFGQGTRLTVV.

This CDR3 reads CASSPGGVGELFF. The CDR3 DNA reads TGTGCCAGCAGTCCCGGGGGGGTCGGGGAGCTGTTTTTT. The chain couples TRBV12-3 or TRBV12-4 to TRBJ2-2; the match to TRBD2 covers 8 bases. The CDR3 sequence is 13 residues long. V gave up 5 bases and J gave up 7 bases; unmatched junction bases: 3.

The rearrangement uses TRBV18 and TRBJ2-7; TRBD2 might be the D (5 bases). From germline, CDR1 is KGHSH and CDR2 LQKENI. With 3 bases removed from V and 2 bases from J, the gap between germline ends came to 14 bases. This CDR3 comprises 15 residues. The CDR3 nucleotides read TGTGCCAGCTCACCCCTGGACGGAGGAACCTACGAGCAGTACTTC. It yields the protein CASSPLDGGTYEQYF. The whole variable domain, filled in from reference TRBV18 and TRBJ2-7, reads NAGVMQNPRHLVRRRGQEARLRCSPMKGHSHVYWYRQLPEEGLKFMVYLQKENIIDESGMPKERFSAEFPKEGPSILRIQQVVRGDSAAYFCASSPLDGGTYEQYFGPGTRLTVT.

The CDR3 protein is CASHSQLNTEAFF. The CDR3, as DNA: TGTGCCAGCCACAGTCAACTGAACACTGAAGCTTTCTTT. J is TRBJ1-1 and V is TRBV2; D not resolved. V was shortened by 8 bases and J by 0 bases, with 10 bases between the two germline ends. From germline, CDR1 is SNHLY and CDR2 FYNNEI. CDR3 length: 13 residues.

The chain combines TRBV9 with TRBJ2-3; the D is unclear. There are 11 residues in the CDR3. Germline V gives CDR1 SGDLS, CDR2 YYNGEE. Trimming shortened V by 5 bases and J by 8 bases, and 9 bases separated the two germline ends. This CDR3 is CASSSPSTQYF. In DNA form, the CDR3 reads TGTGCCAGCAGTTCCCCATCTACGCAGTATTTT.

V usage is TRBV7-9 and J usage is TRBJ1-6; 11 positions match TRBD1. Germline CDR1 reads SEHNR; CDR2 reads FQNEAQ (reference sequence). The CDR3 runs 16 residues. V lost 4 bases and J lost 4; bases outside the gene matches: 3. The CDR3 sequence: CASSSGQGAYNSPLHF. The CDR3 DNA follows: TGTGCCAGCAGCTCCGGACAGGGGGCTTATAATTCACCCCTCCACTTT.

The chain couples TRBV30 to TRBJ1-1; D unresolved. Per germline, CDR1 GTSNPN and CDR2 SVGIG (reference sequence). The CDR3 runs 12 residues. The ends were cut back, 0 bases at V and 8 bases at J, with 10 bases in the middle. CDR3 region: CAWSVEGGEAFF. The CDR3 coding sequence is TGTGCCTGGAGTGTCGAGGGAGGCGAAGCTTTCTTT. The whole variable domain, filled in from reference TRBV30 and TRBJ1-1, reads SQTIHQWPATLVQPVGSPLSLECTVEGTSNPNLYWYRQAAGRGLQLLFYSVGIGQISSEVPQNLSASRPQDRQFILSSKKLLLSDSGFYLCAWSVEGGEAFFGQGTRLTVV.

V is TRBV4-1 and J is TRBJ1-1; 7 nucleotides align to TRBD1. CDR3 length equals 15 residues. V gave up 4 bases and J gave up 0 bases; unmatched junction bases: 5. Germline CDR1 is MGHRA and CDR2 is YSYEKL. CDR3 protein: CASSPLGQLNTEAFF. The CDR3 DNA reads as TGCGCCAGCAGCCCACTGGGACAGCTGAACACTGAAGCTTTCTTT.

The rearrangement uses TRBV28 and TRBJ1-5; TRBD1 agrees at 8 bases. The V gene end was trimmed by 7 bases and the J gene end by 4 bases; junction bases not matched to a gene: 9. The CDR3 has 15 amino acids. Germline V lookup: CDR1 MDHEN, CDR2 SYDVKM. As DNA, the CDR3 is TGTGCCAGCAACCCGACAGGGGAGGGAAATCAGCCCCAGCATTTT. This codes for CASNPTGEGNQPQHF.

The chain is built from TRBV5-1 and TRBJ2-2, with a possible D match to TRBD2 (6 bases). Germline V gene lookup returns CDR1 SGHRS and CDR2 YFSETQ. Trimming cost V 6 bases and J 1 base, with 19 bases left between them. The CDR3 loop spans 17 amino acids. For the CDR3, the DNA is TGCGCCAGCAAGTGGGGAGGAGGCAGACTGAACACCGGGGAGCTGTTTTTT. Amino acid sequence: CASKWGGGRLNTGELFF.

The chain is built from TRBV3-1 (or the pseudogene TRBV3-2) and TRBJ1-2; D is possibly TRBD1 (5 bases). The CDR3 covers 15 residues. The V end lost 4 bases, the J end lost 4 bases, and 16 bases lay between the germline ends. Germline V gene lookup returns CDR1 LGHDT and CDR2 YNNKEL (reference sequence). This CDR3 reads CASSPSGRDLYGYTF. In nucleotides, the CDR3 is TGTGCCAGCAGCCCCTCGGGCAGGGATCTCTATGGCTACACCTTC.

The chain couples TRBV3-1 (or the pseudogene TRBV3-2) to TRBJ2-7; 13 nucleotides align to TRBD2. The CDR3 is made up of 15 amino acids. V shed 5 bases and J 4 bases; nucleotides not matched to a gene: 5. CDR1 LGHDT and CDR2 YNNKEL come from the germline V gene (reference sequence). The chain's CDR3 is CASSARLAGGYEQYF. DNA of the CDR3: TGTGCCAGCAGCGCCCGACTAGCGGGGGGTTACGAGCAGTACTTC.

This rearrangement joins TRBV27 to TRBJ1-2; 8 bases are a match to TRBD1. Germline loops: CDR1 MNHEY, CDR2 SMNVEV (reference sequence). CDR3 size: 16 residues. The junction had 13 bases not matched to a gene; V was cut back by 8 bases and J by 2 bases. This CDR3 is CASQLHGQGLNYGYTF. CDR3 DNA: TGTGCCAGCCAACTTCATGGACAGGGCCTAAACTATGGCTACACCTTC.

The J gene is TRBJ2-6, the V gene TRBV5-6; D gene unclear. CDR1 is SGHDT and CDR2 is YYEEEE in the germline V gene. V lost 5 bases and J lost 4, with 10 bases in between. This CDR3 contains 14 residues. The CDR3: CASRHIRGANVLTF. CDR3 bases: TGTGCCAGCAGGCACATCCGAGGGGCCAACGTCCTGACTTTC.

In nucleotides, the CDR3 is TGTGCCAGCTCACCTTTCTACTCAGGGGATTATGGCTACACCTTC. This translates into CASSPFYSGDYGYTF. The chain couples TRBV18 to TRBJ1-2; possibly TRBD1 for D (6 bases). CDR1 KGHSH and CDR2 LQKENI come from the germline V gene. The length of the CDR3 is 15 residues. V lost 3 bases and J lost 5, with 16 bases in between.

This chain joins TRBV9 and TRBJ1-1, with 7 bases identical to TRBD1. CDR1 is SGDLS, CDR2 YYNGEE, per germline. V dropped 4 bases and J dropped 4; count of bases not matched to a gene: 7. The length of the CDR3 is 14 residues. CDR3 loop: CASSTEQGPTEAFF. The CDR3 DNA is TGTGCCAGCAGCACCGAACAGGGGCCCACTGAAGCTTTCTTT. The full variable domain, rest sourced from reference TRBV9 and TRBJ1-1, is DSGVTQTPKHLITATGQRVTLRCSPRSGDLSVYWYQQSLDQGLQFLIQYYNGEERAKGNILERFSAQQFPDLHSELNLSSLELGDSALYFCASSTEQGPTEAFFGQGTRLTVV.

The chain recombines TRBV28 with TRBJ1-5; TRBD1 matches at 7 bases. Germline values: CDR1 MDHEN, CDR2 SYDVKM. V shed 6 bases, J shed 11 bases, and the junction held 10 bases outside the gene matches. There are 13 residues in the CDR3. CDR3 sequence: CASSRDRAWAQHF. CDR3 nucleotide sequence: TGTGCCAGCAGCCGGGACAGAGCGTGGGCCCAGCATTTT.